This T cell receptor beta chain appears in the sequencing data of a study of shared clonotypes between healthy human individuals. Healthy adults negative for HIV, lacking recent acute infections or vaccinations, served as donors. The CDR3 has 13 residues. Germline CDR1 reads SGHTA; CDR2 reads FQGNSA. V lost 4 bases to trimming and J lost 7 bases, with 12 bases between them. Several immunoSEQ plates received, in even portions, the genomic DNA of each subset. Repertoires were generated with immunoSEQ multiplex PCR, while TCRdb's copy carries only in-frame clones and drops some. The repertoire holds roughly 2.5 million clones, with roughly 92% as singletons.

This clonotype was obtained from a young man in good health. The sample comprised naive CD4+ T cells sorted from blood. This sample's subset: CD45RA+ positively selected. The V and J genes are TRBV7-2 and TRBJ2-3; no definite D call. The CDR3 sequence: CASSSTQYHTQYF. The CDR3 region has the DNA TGTGCCAGCAGCTCGACCCAGTACCATACGCAGTATTTT.